These 2 T cell receptor beta chains were all obtained from the same sample, sequenced in a study of blood T cell repertoires in COVID-19. Using immunoSEQ multiplex PCR, the repertoire was profiled, and TCRdb retains in-frame clones only, with some absent. Of 130,000 or so clones in the sample, just under 85% were seen once. The sequenced material came from peripheral blood. The receptors originated from a woman of 80 years or more with acute or convalescent COVID-19.

The chain links TRBV7-2 to TRBJ2-3, with 13 bases lining up with TRBD2. This CDR3 has 17 residues. The V gene's germline CDR1 is SGHTA and CDR2 FQGNSA. The V gene end was trimmed by 6 bases and the J gene end by 6 bases; junction bases not matched to a gene: 12. CDR3 in amino acids: CASSRRGTSGVQDTQYF. The CDR3 region has the DNA TGTGCCAGCAGTCGGAGGGGGACTAGCGGGGTACAGGATACGCAGTATTTT.

This chain links TRBV4-1 with TRBJ2-3; D is perhaps TRBD1 (6 bases). The CDR3 sequence is 15 residues long. V was cut by 4 bases and J by 2 bases, with 13 bases left in between. Germline V CDR1 and CDR2: MGHRA, YSYEKL. CDR3 residues: CASSLRTDNTDTQYF. In DNA form, the CDR3 reads TGCGCCAGCAGCCTCCGGACAGACAACACAGATACGCAGTATTTT.